Listed below are T cell receptor beta chains from one sample, sequenced in a study of tumor and adjacent non-tumor tissue in lung cancer. TCRdb passed the multiplex PCR reads through MiXCR, listing each CDR3 protein once. The sample holds over 110,000 distinct CDR3 sequences, roughly 70% seen once. The sample taken for sequencing was lung tumor tissue. The source is a man between 60 and 75 years old with small cell lung cancer. The CDR3 runs from the conserved cysteine through the conserved F or W. A D gene is named only where the DNA matches it firmly. Size tells how often a clone was seen (once, few, many) or the class of an expanded clone, and some rows leave it out.

j_gene | v_gene | abundance | d_gene | CDR3aa | CDR3nt
TRBJ1-1 | TRBV5-1 | - | - | CASSFTGTEAFF | TGCGCCAGCAGCTTTACAGGGACTGAAGCTTTCTTT
TRBJ1-2 | TRBV5-1 | - | - | CASSMGDIYGYTF | TGCGCCAGCAGCATGGGAGACATCTATGGCTACACCTTC
TRBJ2-5 | TRBV11-3 | - | - | CASSSGSVVGEAHYF | TGTGCCAGCAGCTCGGGTAGCGTAGTGGGAGAGGCCCACTACTTC
TRBJ2-5 | TRBV11-2 | - | TRBD1 | CASSFLNRGSLGWQETQYF | TGTGCCAGCAGCTTTTTGAACAGGGGGTCTCTAGGATGGCAAGAGACCCAGTACTTC
TRBJ2-1 | TRBV24-1 | - | - | CASSEVSYYEQFF | TGTGCCTCCAGTGAGGTGTCCTACTATGAGCAGTTCTTC
TRBJ1-1 | TRBV11-2 | many | - | CASSLASQWNTEAFF | TGTGCCAGCAGCTTAGCCTCACAGTGGAACACTGAAGCTTTCTTT
TRBJ2-3 | TRBV20-1 | - | - | CSAPKGRRNADTQYF | TGCAGTGCCCCCAAGGGCAGACGAAACGCAGATACGCAGTATTTT
TRBJ2-7 | TRBV6-1 | - | - | CANSDGDFSYEQYF | TGTGCCAACAGTGATGGGGACTTCTCCTACGAGCAATACTTC
TRBJ2-3 | TRBV10-3 | - | - | CAISVSLGSTDTQYF | TGTGCCATCAGTGTATCCCTCGGGTCCACAGATACGCAGTATTTT
TRBJ2-7 | TRBV29-1 | - | - | CSAVQWPSAYEQYF | TGCAGCGCTGTACAGTGGCCGAGCGCCTACGAGCAGTACTTC
TRBJ1-3 | TRBV7-9 | - | - | CASSRSGGPGNTIYF | TGTGCCAGCAGCCGTTCGGGGGGTCCTGGAAACACCATATATTTT
TRBJ2-7 | TRBV11-3 | - | - | CTSCLGTMEQYF | TGTACCAGCTGCTTAGGGACCATGGAGCAGTACTTC
TRBJ2-4 | TRBV6-5 | - | - | CASSWDSTTKNIQYF | TGTGCCAGCAGCTGGGACTCGACGACCAAAAACATTCAGTACTTC
TRBJ2-1 | TRBV5-4 | - | - | CASSFSSKQFF | TGTGCCAGCAGCTTTTCCAGTAAGCAGTTCTTC
TRBJ2-5 | TRBV4-1 | many | TRBD2 | CASSQDLGLAGDGETQYF | TGCGCCAGCAGCCAAGATCTAGGACTAGCGGGCGATGGAGAGACCCAGTACTTC
TRBJ1-3 | TRBV6-1 | - | - | CATADSAGNTIYF | TGTGCCACCGCGGACAGTGCTGGAAACACCATATATTTT
TRBJ2-5 | TRBV6-6 | - | TRBD2 | CASRPLGLAEGKETQYF | TGTGCCAGCAGACCACTGGGACTAGCGGAAGGAAAAGAGACCCAGTACTTC
TRBJ1-2 | TRBV29-1 | many | TRBD1 | CSASTGSNYGYTF | TGCAGCGCCTCGACAGGGTCCAACTATGGCTACACCTTC
TRBJ1-5 | TRBV28 | few | - | CASSFYNQPQHF | TGTGCCAGCAGTTTTTACAATCAGCCCCAGCATTTT
TRBJ2-5 | TRBV11-3 | - | TRBD1 | CASRWDRGSIETQYF | TGTGCCAGCAGGTGGGACAGGGGATCTATAGAGACCCAGTACTTC
TRBJ1-1 | TRBV7-9 | - | TRBD1 | CASSFNRGEGGAFF | TGTGCCAGCAGCTTCAACAGGGGCGAGGGGGGAGCTTTCTTT
TRBJ1-1 | TRBV7-9 | - | TRBD1 | CASSVSQGTLSTEAFF | TGTGCCAGCAGCGTTTCACAGGGGACACTGAGCACTGAAGCTTTCTTT
TRBJ1-5 | TRBV12-3/TRBV12-4 | - | - | CASRETGNQPRHF | TGTGCCAGTAGGGAGACAGGCAATCAGCCCCGGCATTTT
TRBJ2-1 | TRBV11-3 | - | TRBD2 | CASGLGRLAGDEQSF | TGTGCCAGCGGCTTGGGACGACTAGCGGGGGATGAGCAGTCCTTC
TRBJ2-2 | TRBV5-6 | once | - | CASSWRSGELFF | TGTGCCAGCAGCTGGAGATCGGGGGAGCTGTTTTTT
TRBJ2-2 | TRBV6-6 | once | TRBD2 | CAISIGLAGGTGELFF | TGTGCCATCTCCATCGGACTAGCTGGAGGAACCGGGGAGCTGTTTTTT
TRBJ1-4 | TRBV30 | few | - | CAWSRLDGANEKLFF | TGTGCCTGGAGTCGACTCGACGGTGCAAATGAAAAACTGTTTTTT
TRBJ2-2 | TRBV11-2 | - | - | CASNYRRNTGELFF | TGTGCCAGCAACTACCGGCGTAACACCGGGGAGTTGTTTTTT